Following are 8 T cell receptor beta chains from one sample sequenced in a study of early T cells in non-severe SARS-CoV-2 infection. MiXCR, run by TCRdb on the 5' RACE reads, gives a single entry per CDR3 protein. This table holds 45,000 to 50,000 distinct CDR3 sequences, more than 5.5% found once. Sequencing was performed on whole blood, taken at baseline. The source of these receptors is an adult who was a healthcare worker with PCR-confirmed SARS-CoV-2 infection or an uninfected control (not recorded which).

Note on this clonotype: Being one base from a much bigger clone, this may be a read error. The rearrangement links TRBV28 to TRBJ1-2; 7 bases agree with TRBD1. Germline CDR1 is MDHEN and CDR2 is SYDVKM. CDR3 size: 14 residues. The ends lost 3 bases at V and 3 bases at J; junction bases unmatched: 4. The CDR3 nucleotides read TGTGCCAGCAGTTTTGGAGGGACAGACTATGGCTACACCTTC. It yields the protein CASSFGGTDYGYTF.

The chain joins TRBV5-1 to TRBJ2-7, with D tentatively TRBD1 or TRBD2 (5 bases each). CDR3 size: 14 residues. Trimming left V 3 bases short and J 0 bases short, with 10 bases between. From germline, CDR1 is SGHRS and CDR2 YFSETQ. CDR3 sequence reads: CASSYTGTSYEQYF. DNA of the CDR3: TGCGCCAGCAGCTACACCGGGACCTCCTACGAGCAGTACTTC.

The sample holds many counts of this clonotype. The chain is built from TRBV5-1 and TRBJ2-1, with D perhaps assigned TRBD1 or TRBD2 (5 bases each). The V gene's germline CDR1 is SGHRS and CDR2 YFSETQ. V was pared by 4 bases and J by 8 bases, with 16 bases between. The CDR3 extends over 14 amino acids. This CDR3 reads CASSLRGASDEQFF. The DNA for the CDR3 is TGCGCCAGCAGCCTGAGAGGGGCTTCGGATGAGCAGTTCTTC.

This clonotype came up many times. The chain links TRBV3-1 to TRBJ1-1, with D uncertain. Germline V CDR1 and CDR2: LGHDT, YNNKEL (reference sequence). The CDR3 totals 12 residues. V was clipped by 3 bases and J by 6 bases, with 8 bases between them. CDR3 coding DNA: TGTGCCAGCAGCCAGTATTGGCCTGAAGCTTTCTTT. Translation gives CASSQYWPEAFF.

The chain is built from TRBV27 and TRBJ1-5; D gene unclear. V was cut by 0 bases and J by 5 bases, with 5 bases left in between. This CDR3 spans 13 amino acids. Germline CDR1 MNHEY, CDR2 SMNVEV (reference sequence). The CDR3 sequence: CASSLSPHQPQHF. CDR3 bases: TGTGCCAGCAGTTTATCGCCACATCAGCCCCAGCATTTT.

In its sample, this clonotype was seen many times. V usage is TRBV12-3 or TRBV12-4 and J usage is TRBJ1-1; D is uncertain. This CDR3 comprises 15 residues. V lost 5 bases, J lost 1 base, and 14 bases lay in between. CDR3 loop: CASSLSSAKNTEAFF. In DNA form, the CDR3 reads TGTGCCAGCAGTCTAAGCAGCGCCAAGAACACTGAAGCTTTCTTT.

This clonotype appeared a few times. This chain connects TRBV20-1 to TRBJ2-4; 11 bases line up with TRBD2. CDR1 DFQATT and CDR2 SNEGSKA come from the germline V gene (reference sequence). J was trimmed by 2 bases and V by 3 bases; bases with no gene match: 9. The CDR3 is 17 amino acids. CDR3: CSARTSGTHISKNIQYF. In DNA form, the CDR3 reads TGCAGTGCTAGGACTAGCGGGACTCATATTTCCAAAAACATTCAGTACTTC.

In this sample, this clonotype turned up many times. This chain's CDR3 is CASSHTGRIYEQYF. CDR3 DNA sequence: TGCGCCAGCAGCCATACGGGACGGATCTACGAGCAGTACTTC. This sequence joins TRBV4-1 and TRBJ2-7, with D perhaps TRBD1 or TRBD2 (5 bases each). The CDR3 contains 14 residues. Germline V gene lookup returns CDR1 MGHRA and CDR2 YSYEKL. Deletions cut 3 bases from V and 3 bases from J, with 12 bases between.